The sample holds one count of the clone carrying this T cell receptor beta chain. Its antigen is not identified. The method was immunoSEQ multiplex PCR; TCRdb's version includes in-frame clones alone and lacks a portion of them. The sample yields about 1 million clones, about 76% seen once. The split of CD4+ cells yielded CD45RA+ naive and CD45RA-negative memory subsets. This entry belongs to a study of shared clonotypes between healthy human individuals. The study's findings and limits: Researchers found naive subsets generally carried larger estimated richness than memory subsets. In contrast to clonotypes shared by all four donors, non-shared clonotypes had lower generation probabilities.

Trimming pared 2 bases from V and 0 bases from J, leaving 11 bases between. Per germline, CDR1 SGHRS and CDR2 YFSETQ. The CDR3 runs 15 residues. The chain links TRBV5-1 to TRBJ1-2; D remains ambiguous. Sequencing used memory CD4+ T cells sorted from blood. Subset: CD45RA-negative fraction. The source of this sequence is a man aged 18 to 35 in good health. CDR3 residues: CASSFSLGANYGYTF. The CDR3 DNA sequence: TGCGCCAGCAGCTTTAGTTTGGGAGCTAACTATGGCTACACCTTC.